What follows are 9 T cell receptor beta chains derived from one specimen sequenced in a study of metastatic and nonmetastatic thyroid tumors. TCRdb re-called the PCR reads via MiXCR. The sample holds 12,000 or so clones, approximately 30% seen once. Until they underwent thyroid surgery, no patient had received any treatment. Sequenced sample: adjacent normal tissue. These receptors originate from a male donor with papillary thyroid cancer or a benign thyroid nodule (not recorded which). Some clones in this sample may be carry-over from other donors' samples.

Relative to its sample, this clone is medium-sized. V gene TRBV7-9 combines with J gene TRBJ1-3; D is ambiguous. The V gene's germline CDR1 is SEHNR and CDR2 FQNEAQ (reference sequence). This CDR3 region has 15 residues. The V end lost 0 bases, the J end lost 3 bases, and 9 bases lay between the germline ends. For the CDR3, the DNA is TGTGCCAGCAGCTTAGCGCCTATAGGTGGAAACACCATATATTTT. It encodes CASSLAPIGGNTIYF. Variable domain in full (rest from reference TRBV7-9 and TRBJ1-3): DTGVSQNPRHKITKRGQNVTFRCDPISEHNRLYWYRQTLGQGPEFLTYFQNEAQLEKSRLLSDRFSAERPKGSFSTLEIQRTEQGDSAMYLCASSLAPIGGNTIYFGEGSWLTVV.

The CDR3 is CASSPAGASSYEQYF. The CDR3 nucleotides are TGTGCCAGCAGCCCAGCGGGGGCTAGCTCCTACGAGCAGTACTTC. The V and J genes are TRBV5-4 and TRBJ2-7; 8 positions agree with TRBD2. Germline V gives CDR1 SGHNT, CDR2 YYREEE (reference sequence). The CDR3 is made up of 15 amino acids. V lost 4 bases, J lost 0 bases, and 6 bases stayed unmatched.

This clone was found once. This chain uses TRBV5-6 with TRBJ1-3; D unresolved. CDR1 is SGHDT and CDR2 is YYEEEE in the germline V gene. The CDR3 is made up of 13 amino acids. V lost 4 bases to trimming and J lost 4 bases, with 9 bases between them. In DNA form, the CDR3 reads TGTGCCAGCAGCCCGACACACGGAAACACCATATATTTT. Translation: CASSPTHGNTIYF.

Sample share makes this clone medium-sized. The CDR3 region is CASSVVGRFQETQYF. The DNA of the CDR3 is TGTGCCAGCAGCGTAGTCGGCAGATTCCAAGAGACCCAGTACTTC. V and J are TRBV9 and TRBJ2-5, with unresolved D. Germline V gene lookup returns CDR1 SGDLS and CDR2 YYNGEE. This CDR3 region has 15 residues. With 0 bases removed from V and 1 base from J, the gap between germline ends came to 10 bases.

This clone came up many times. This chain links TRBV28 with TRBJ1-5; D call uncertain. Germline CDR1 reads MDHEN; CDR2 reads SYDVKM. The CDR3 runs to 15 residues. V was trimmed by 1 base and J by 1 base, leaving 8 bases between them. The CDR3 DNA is TGTGCCAGCAGTTTATCTCGGGCAAGCAATCAGCCCCAGCATTTT. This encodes CASSLSRASNQPQHF.

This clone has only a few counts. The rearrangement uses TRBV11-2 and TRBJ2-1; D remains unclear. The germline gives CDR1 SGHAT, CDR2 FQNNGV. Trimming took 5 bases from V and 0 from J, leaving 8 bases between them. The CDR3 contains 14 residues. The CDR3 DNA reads TGTGCCAGCAGCCCCCCGGCCTCCTACAATGAGCAGTTCTTC. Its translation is CASSPPASYNEQFF. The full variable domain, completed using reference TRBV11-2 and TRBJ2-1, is EAGVAQSPRYKIIEKRQSVAFWCNPISGHATLYWYQQILGQGPKLLIQFQNNGVVDDSQLPKDRFSAERLKGVDSTLKIQPAKLEDSAVYLCASSPPASYNEQFFGPGTRLTVL.

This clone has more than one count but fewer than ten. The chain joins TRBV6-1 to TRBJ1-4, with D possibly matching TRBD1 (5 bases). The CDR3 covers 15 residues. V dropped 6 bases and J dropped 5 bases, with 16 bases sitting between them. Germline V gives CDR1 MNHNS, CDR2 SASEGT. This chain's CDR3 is CASSPAGGINEKLFF. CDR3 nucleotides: TGTGCCAGCAGCCCTGCCGGGGGTATCAATGAAAAACTGTTTTTT.

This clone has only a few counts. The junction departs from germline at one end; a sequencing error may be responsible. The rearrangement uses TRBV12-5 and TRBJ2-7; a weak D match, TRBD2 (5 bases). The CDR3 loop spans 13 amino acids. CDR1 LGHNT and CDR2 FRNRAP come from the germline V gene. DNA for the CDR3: TGTGCTAGTGGTGTAGGACTGATCTACGAGCGGTACTTC. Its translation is CASGVGLIYERYF.

The CDR3 is CASAPTSGTGELFF. The CDR3 bases are TGCGCCAGCGCCCCTACTAGCGGCACCGGGGAGCTGTTTTTT. The chain uses TRBV5-1 and TRBJ2-2, with TRBD2 matching 8 bases. The CDR3 is made up of 14 amino acids. CDR1 is SGHRS and CDR2 is YFSETQ in the germline V gene. With 7 bases clipped from V and 4 bases from J, the junction kept 6 bases outside the gene matches.